The rows below give T cell receptor beta chains drawn from one sample of a study of T cells after yellow fever vaccination. Each CDR3 protein gets one entry after TCRdb re-called the 5' RACE reads with MiXCR. The sample has 250,000 to 400,000 distinct CDR3 sequences; 4.1% are singletons. Sequencing used PBMCs, obtained 5 days after the yellow fever booster vaccination. The source of these receptors is a young man who received the YFV17D yellow fever vaccine. Both conserved end residues are part of each CDR3. The D gene is left open where the match is weak. The size field is filled for only some rows; it gives once, few, many or a size class.

V	D	J	size	DNA	CDR3
TRBV5-1	TRBD2	TRBJ2-1	few	TGCGCCAGCAGCGAGGGGACTAGCGGGTACAATGAGCAGTTCTTC	CASSEGTSGYNEQFF
TRBV20-1	.	TRBJ2-3	few	TGCAGTGAGAAGGGTTTCACAGATACGCAGTATTTT	CSEKGFTDTQYF
TRBV2	TRBD1	TRBJ1-1	few	TGTGCCAGCACGACAGGGATAGGGATTGGCACTGAAGCTTTCTTT	CASTTGIGIGTEAFF
TRBV12-3/TRBV12-4	.	TRBJ1-1	few	TGTGCCAGCAGTTTCTCGAGCAACACTGAAGCTTTCTTT	CASSFSSNTEAFF
TRBV7-9	.	TRBJ1-5	many	TGTGCCAGCAGCGGACAGACTAATCAGCCCCAGCATTTT	CASSGQTNQPQHF
TRBV6-5	TRBD1	TRBJ2-1	.	TGTGCCAGCCGGAACAGGGGCCGCCCGGGCAATGAGCAGTTCTTC	CASRNRGRPGNEQFF
TRBV12-3/TRBV12-4	TRBD2	TRBJ2-1	few	TGTGCCAGCAGTTTTCACGGCGGGGGGCTCTACAATGAGCAGTTCTTC	CASSFHGGGLYNEQFF
TRBV7-2	.	TRBJ2-3	.	TGTGCCAGCAGCTTAAGCAGGGTCAGCACAGATACGCAGTATTTT	CASSLSRVSTDTQYF
TRBV5-1	.	TRBJ2-5	many	TGCGCCAGCAGCTTGGGATCGGATGAGACCCAGTACTTC	CASSLGSDETQYF
TRBV6-1	.	TRBJ1-5	.	TGTGCCGCGGGGTGGCAGGGCTCAAATCAGCCCCAGCATTTT	CAAGWQGSNQPQHF
TRBV20-1	.	TRBJ2-7	.	TGCAGTGCTAGGGTACTAGGGGACACCCGCTACGAGCAGTACTTC	CSARVLGDTRYEQYF
TRBV5-4	.	TRBJ1-1	.	TGTGCCAGCAGCCCGTCACAGACAGAACACACTGAAGCTTTCTTT	CASSPSQTEHTEAFF
TRBV27	.	TRBJ2-6	few	TGTGCCAGCAGTTCAGGGACCTCTGGGGCCAACGTCCTGACTTTC	CASSSGTSGANVLTF
TRBV19	.	TRBJ2-1	.	TGTGCCAGTAAGACGGGGGCTCTGTCCAATGAGCAGTTCTTC	CASKTGALSNEQFF
TRBV5-4	TRBD1	TRBJ1-1	many	TGTGCCAGCAGCTCCCCGGGACAGGGGAACACTGAAGCTTTCTTT	CASSSPGQGNTEAFF
TRBV5-1	TRBD2	TRBJ2-5	many	TGCGCCAGCAGCCCCGGGGGGGCTACGGTACAAGAGACCCAGTACTTC	CASSPGGATVQETQYF
TRBV29-1	TRBD1	TRBJ2-3	many	TGCAGCGTGAAGGGACAGGGTGGCAATACGCAGTATTTT	CSVKGQGGNTQYF
TRBV5-4	.	TRBJ1-4	.	TGTGCCAGCAGCTCCACGGGGACGGAGGGAAAACTGTTTTTT	CASSSTGTEGKLFF
TRBV28	TRBD1	TRBJ1-2	few	TGTGCCAGCATCTCGCCGAGACAGGGTTATGGCTACACCTTC	CASISPRQGYGYTF
TRBV24-1	.	TRBJ2-5	few	TGTGCCACCAGTGAAAGAAGAGACCAAGAGACCCAGTACTTC	CATSERRDQETQYF
TRBV5-5	.	TRBJ1-4	.	TGTGCCAGCAGCTTGGGGGGTTTAGGTGAAAAACTGTTTTTT	CASSLGGLGEKLFF
TRBV24-1	.	TRBJ2-3	few	TGTGCCACCAGCGAGGTGGGCACAGATACGCAGTATTTT	CATSEVGTDTQYF
TRBV6-6	TRBD1	TRBJ2-5	.	TGTGCCAGCAGTTCCAAGCGCCGGACAGGCGCTCCAATTCAAGAGACCCAGTACTTC	CASSSKRRTGAPIQETQYF
TRBV12-3/TRBV12-4	TRBD1	TRBJ1-4	.	TGTGCCAGCAGCCACGGACAGGGAGGTACTAATGAAAAACTGTTTTTT	CASSHGQGGTNEKLFF
TRBV20-1	.	TRBJ2-5	many	TGCAGTGGGAGGGCCTGGCGGGGCGGCCAAGAGACCCAGTACTTC	CSGRAWRGGQETQYF
TRBV12-3/TRBV12-4	TRBD1	TRBJ1-2	many	TGTGCCAGCAGTTCCCGGGACAGGGGGCGGGTGGATGGCTACACCTTC	CASSSRDRGRVDGYTF
TRBV7-8	.	TRBJ2-3	few	TGTGCCAGCAGCGCCGCCGGGGCGCAGGTCACAGATACGCAGTATTTT	CASSAAGAQVTDTQYF
TRBV9	.	TRBJ1-6	many	TGTGCCAGCAGCGTAGGGGCTGCACCCCTCCACTTT	CASSVGAAPLHF
TRBV15	.	TRBJ2-2	.	TGTGCCACCAGCAGATATCCCGGCTATGCCGGGGAGCTGTTTTTT	CATSRYPGYAGELFF
TRBV5-1	.	TRBJ1-1	few	TGCGCCAGCACCGTAGACGGAGCAAGGACGAACACTGAAGCTTTCTTT	CASTVDGARTNTEAFF
TRBV10-3	TRBD1	TRBJ2-5	.	TGTGCCATCAGTGACCCGGACAGGACTGAGGAGACCCAGTACTTC	CAISDPDRTEETQYF
TRBV29-1	.	TRBJ2-2	few	TGCAGCGTTGAATGGTCGAACACCGGGGAGCTGTTTTTT	CSVEWSNTGELFF
TRBV18	TRBD2	TRBJ2-3	many	TGTGCCAGCTCACGACTGCCCTTGGCGGGGGTGACAGATACGCAGTATTTT	CASSRLPLAGVTDTQYF
TRBV15	.	TRBJ2-1	many	TGTGCCACCAGCAGAGATAAGTTCGGGAGAAACAATGAGCAGTTCTTC	CATSRDKFGRNNEQFF
TRBV5-1	.	TRBJ1-1	many	TGCGCCAGCAGCTCTCCGGACGGGACTGAAGCTTTCTTT	CASSSPDGTEAFF
TRBV19	TRBD1	TRBJ1-6	.	TGTGCCAGTAGCCTATACAGGGGGCTTAATTCACCCCTCCACTTT	CASSLYRGLNSPLHF
TRBV12-3/TRBV12-4	.	TRBJ2-2	few	TGTGCCAGCAGGCCGCGCGACACGAACACCGGGGAGCTGTTTTTT	CASRPRDTNTGELFF
TRBV5-1	.	TRBJ1-2	few	TGCGCCAGCAGCTTGCCAGCTAACTATGGCTACACCTTC	CASSLPANYGYTF
TRBV4-1	TRBD2	TRBJ2-3	many	TGCGCCAGCAGCCAAGAAAATCGGCTAGCGGGGGGCGGGCAGTATTTT	CASSQENRLAGGGQYF
TRBV5-1	.	TRBJ2-3	few	TGCGCCAGCAGCCCTGGCCGAATGGGGCGTATAACAGATACGCAGTATTTT	CASSPGRMGRITDTQYF
TRBV20-1	.	TRBJ1-2	few	TGCAGTGCCGGCGAGTACGCCTACACCTTC	CSAGEYAYTF
TRBV20-1	TRBD1	TRBJ1-2	.	TGCAGTGCTAGCGAGGGGGCGAACTATGGCTACACCTTC	CSASEGANYGYTF
TRBV29-1	.	TRBJ2-2	many	TGCAGCGTTGAGGGGACGGACGTCACCGGGGAGCTGTTTTTT	CSVEGTDVTGELFF
TRBV7-9	.	TRBJ2-3	many	TGTGCCAGCAGCTTTGGCACAGATACGCAGTATTTT	CASSFGTDTQYF
TRBV7-9	TRBD1	TRBJ1-2	few	TGTGCCAGCAGCTTTGTGACAGGGCCCTATGGCTACACCTTC	CASSFVTGPYGYTF
TRBV19	TRBD1	TRBJ1-5	.	TGTGCCAGTAGCGTCTTGGACAGGACAAATCAGCCCCAGCATTTT	CASSVLDRTNQPQHF
TRBV5-5	.	TRBJ1-1	few	TGTGCCAGCAACCTAGGGGGGATGACTGAAGCTTTCTTT	CASNLGGMTEAFF
TRBV6-5	.	TRBJ2-5	few	TGTGCCAGCAGCCGGGGAATCGGGGAGACCCAGTACTTC	CASSRGIGETQYF
TRBV5-6	.	TRBJ1-6	.	TGTGCCAGCAGCTTCGGGCCGGACAGAGGCTATAATTCACCCCTCCACTTT	CASSFGPDRGYNSPLHF
TRBV5-1	TRBD2	TRBJ2-5	many	TGCGCCAGCAGCTTTACTAGCGGGCTCCAAGAGACCCAGTACTTC	CASSFTSGLQETQYF
TRBV5-5	.	TRBJ2-5	many	TGTGCCAGCCGACGGCGAGGGGGGCCCCAGCTGGAGACCCAGTACTTC	CASRRRGGPQLETQYF
TRBV5-1	.	TRBJ2-7	few	TGCGCCAGCAGGTCAGGACCGGGAACCTACGAGCAGTACTTC	CASRSGPGTYEQYF
TRBV30	TRBD1	TRBJ2-1	.	TGTGCCTGGCAGGACAGGAGGAGCTCCTACAATGAGCAGTTCTTC	CAWQDRRSSYNEQFF
TRBV27	TRBD2	TRBJ2-1	many	TGTGCCAGCAGTTTATGGGGGGGTAAAAATGAGCAGTTCTTC	CASSLWGGKNEQFF
TRBV10-3	.	TRBJ2-1	.	TGTGCCATCACCGAGGGGTCGGACTCTCTCAATGAGCAGTTCTTC	CAITEGSDSLNEQFF
TRBV18	TRBD1	TRBJ1-5	.	TGTGCCAGCTCAATAACAGGGGGTCAGCCCCAGCATTTT	CASSITGGQPQHF
TRBV11-2	.	TRBJ2-1	few	TGTGCCAGCAGTCCAGCCTCGGGGTTACTCAATGAGCAGTTCTTC	CASSPASGLLNEQFF
TRBV5-1	TRBD2	TRBJ2-3	many	TGCGCCAGCAGCTCGCATAGCGGGGGGGGACTCACAGATACGCAGTATTTT	CASSSHSGGGLTDTQYF
TRBV10-3	.	TRBJ1-4	many	TGTGCCATCCACCGGGACCTAAATGAAAAACTGTTTTTT	CAIHRDLNEKLFF
TRBV4-3	.	TRBJ1-6	few	TGCGCCAGCAGCCAAAACTTTGTAGGGGCTGATAATTCACCCCTCCACTTT	CASSQNFVGADNSPLHF